This TCR beta chain was recovered during a study of cytomegalovirus exposure and HLA in healthy donors. The J segment lost 9 bases and the V segment lost 2 bases, leaving 4 bases of the junction unmatched. Germline CDR1 and CDR2: SEHNR and FQNEAQ (reference sequence). The CDR3 extends over 13 amino acids. PCR employed 60 Vbeta and 13 Jbeta primers. Sequencing used immunoSEQ multiplex PCR; TCRdb keeps in-frame clones, though not all of them. Seen here are 150,000 or so clones, more than 70% observed once, and the top ten hold approximately 5.6%. Findings and caveats of the study: Approximately 160 TCR beta chains were listed as cytomegalovirus-associated.

As regards this clone: Its antigen is not identified.

This TCR was sampled from a woman aged 40 to 50 in good health and CMV-seropositive. The sequenced material came from PBMCs. The chain recombines TRBV7-9 with TRBJ2-1; 7 bases match TRBD2. CDR3 protein: CASSLRRGGEQFF. The CDR3 DNA reads TGTGCCAGCAGCTTACGGCGCGGGGGTGAGCAGTTCTTC.